This entry concerns a single TCR beta chain. This clonotype was seen at least ten times. Its antigen remains undetermined. Base qualities were left out, and no much larger clone turns up one base away. The entry originates in a study of T cells after yellow fever vaccination (dated by TCRdb to between 2019 and 2020). Study-wide context: The SMART-Seq v4 Ultra Low Input RNA kit was used to prepare libraries from fractions with low cell numbers. Bulk TCR alpha and beta repertoires were sequenced longitudinally to track T-cell clones before and after primary and booster YFV17D yellow fever vaccination. Two healthy male donors, one aged 18 to 30 and one aged 30 to 39 years, were included in the cohort. Blood was collected at multiple timepoints before and after primary and secondary immunization, and bulk PBMC replicates and cell subsets were isolated.

Sequencer: Illumina NovaSeq 6000. TCR cDNA was synthesized by 5'RACE template switching, through which a universal primer site and unique molecular identifiers were introduced. Priming for cDNA synthesis came from both the TCR alpha and TCR beta constant segments. Libraries were amplified in two PCR steps, with sample barcodes and sequencing adapters added in the second step. Libraries were sequenced on Illumina HiSeq 2500 (2x100 bp) or NovaSeq (2x150 bp). The original pipeline was this. MIGEC was used to demultiplex reads and collapse the reads into UMI consensus sequences, and MiXCR was used for V(D)J alignment. Vaccine-responding clonotypes were defined with edgeR using replicate PBMC samples, requiring FDR below 0.01 and a log2 fold change above 5 up to day 15. CD4 or CD8 identity was assigned to each bulk clonotype according to whether the clonotype was present at higher abundance in the sequenced CD4 repertoire or the sequenced CD8 repertoire. The public sequencing data were trimmed at Q25 with fastp and processed into clonotypes with MiXCR by TCRdb, which kept only in-frame beta chains. Rows are unified per CDR3 protein, each entry keeping the most common DNA and genes. The V and J calls, along with clone size, are taken from TCRdb and not from the paper's own processing. This sample holds 100,000 to 150,000 distinct CDR3 sequences; nearly 15% were observed only once. 35% to 45% of the sample is taken by the ten largest.

In the paper's terms, the treatment or condition label means: live attenuated yellow fever vaccine strain. PBMCs were isolated from peripheral blood using a standard Ficoll-Paque protocol. Dynabeads CD4 and CD8 positive selection kits were used to isolate the CD4 and CD8 T-cell fractions. TriZol was used to extract RNA from bulk PBMCs, from CD4 and CD8 fractions, and from dextramer-positive and dextramer-negative fractions. What the work shows at the level of the full study, not this receptor alone: FACS-sorted repertoires could contain abundant contaminating clonotypes from the bulk population, so computational filtering was required. Because only a couple of donors were included in the study, the extent to which the findings can be generalized is limited. A small share of clonotypes occurred in both CD4 and CD8 compartments, likely arising from convergent recombination. After the booster, most clones that had expanded after primary vaccination were detected again (over 95% of CD4 and more than 85% of CD8), suggesting broad maintenance of memory. The secondary T-cell response was found to be weaker but faster than the primary response, with a peak reached on day 5 rather than on day 15.

This receptor was taken from a man in his late teens or twenties who received the YFV17D yellow fever vaccine. Sample: CD8+ T cells sorted from PBMCs, taken 5 days after the yellow fever booster vaccination.

The sequenced DNA is TGTGCCAGCAGCTTTGGAGCAGAAATCCTGATCCAAGAGACCCAGTACTTC. It specifies CASSFGAEILIQETQYF. The rearrangement joined TRBV7-9 to TRBJ2-5; no confident D gene assignment can be made. CDR1 is given as SEHNR and CDR2 as FQNEAQ, both from the germline V gene (reference sequence). Inclusive of the bounding cysteine and phenylalanine, the CDR3 is 17 residues long. The read is trimmed to its CDR3 DNA, 51 bases read in frame from base 1. V is clipped by 3 bases and J by 1 base, and the sequence between their germline boundaries is 18 bases long. The CDR3 plus the reference TRBV7-9 and TRBJ2-5 genes for the other parts give the full variable domain: DTGVSQNPRHKITKRGQNVTFRCDPISEHNRLYWYRQTLGQGPEFLTYFQNEAQLEKSRLLSDRFSAERPKGSFSTLEIQRTEQGDSAMYLCASSFGAEILIQETQYFGPGTRLLVL.